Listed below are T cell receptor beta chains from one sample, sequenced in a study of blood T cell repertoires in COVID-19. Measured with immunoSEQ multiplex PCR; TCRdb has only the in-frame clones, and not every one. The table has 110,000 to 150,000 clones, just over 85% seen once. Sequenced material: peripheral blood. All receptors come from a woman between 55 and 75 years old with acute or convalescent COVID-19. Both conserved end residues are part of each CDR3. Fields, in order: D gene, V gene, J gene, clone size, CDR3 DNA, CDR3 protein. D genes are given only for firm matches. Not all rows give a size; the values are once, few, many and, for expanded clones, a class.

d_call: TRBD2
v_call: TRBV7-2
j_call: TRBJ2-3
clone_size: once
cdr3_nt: TGTGCCAGCAGTCCTAGCGGGGGGGCGGATACGCAGTATTTT
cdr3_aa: CASSPSGGADTQYF

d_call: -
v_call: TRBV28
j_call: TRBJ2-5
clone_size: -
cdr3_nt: TGTGCCAGCAGTTTAAGTGCGGCTCAAGAGACCCAGTACTTC
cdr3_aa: CASSLSAAQETQYF

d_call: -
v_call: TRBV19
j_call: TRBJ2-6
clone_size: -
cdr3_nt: TGTGCCAGTAGATGGGGGCTCGGGGCCAACGTCCTGACTTTC
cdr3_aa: CASRWGLGANVLTF

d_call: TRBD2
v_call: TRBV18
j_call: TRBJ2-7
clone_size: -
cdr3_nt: TGTGCCAGCTCACAGAATAGCGGGGGGGCCTACGAGCAGTACTTC
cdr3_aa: CASSQNSGGAYEQYF

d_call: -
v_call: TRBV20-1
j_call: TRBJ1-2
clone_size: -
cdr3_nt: TGCAGTGCTAGTACCGCGAACTATGGCTACACCTTC
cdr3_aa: CSASTANYGYTF

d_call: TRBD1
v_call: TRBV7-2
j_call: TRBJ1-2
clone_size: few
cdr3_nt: TGTGCCAGCAGCCCACCGGGACAGGGCATATTGGGCTATGGCTACACCTTC
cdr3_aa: CASSPPGQGILGYGYTF

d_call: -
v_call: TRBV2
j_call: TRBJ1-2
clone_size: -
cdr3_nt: TGTGCCAGCAGTGACAAGGTCTCAGGGCGCTACACCTTC
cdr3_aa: CASSDKVSGRYTF

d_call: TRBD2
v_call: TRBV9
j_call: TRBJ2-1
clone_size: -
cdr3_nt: TGTGCCAGCAGCGCCTTGTCACGGGGGGGATACAATGAGCAGTTCTTC
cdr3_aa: CASSALSRGGYNEQFF

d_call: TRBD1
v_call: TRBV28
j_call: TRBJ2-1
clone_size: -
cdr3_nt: TGTGCCAGCAGCCCCGGGACAGACTCCTACAATGAGCAGTTCTTC
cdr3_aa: CASSPGTDSYNEQFF

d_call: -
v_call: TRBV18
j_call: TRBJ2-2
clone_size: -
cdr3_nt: TGTGCCAGCTCACCACCTTGGGCCACCGGGGAGCTGTTTTTT
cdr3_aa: CASSPPWATGELFF

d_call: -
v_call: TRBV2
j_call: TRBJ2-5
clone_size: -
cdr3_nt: TGTGCCAGCAGTGATGGCAGGACACAAGAGACCCAGTACTTC
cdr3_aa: CASSDGRTQETQYF

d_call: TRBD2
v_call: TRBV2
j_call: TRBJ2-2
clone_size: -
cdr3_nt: TGTGCCAGCAGTAAACTAGCGGGAGGGACCGGGGAGCTGTTTTTT
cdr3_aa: CASSKLAGGTGELFF

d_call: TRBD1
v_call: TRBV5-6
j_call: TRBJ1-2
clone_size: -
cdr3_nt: TGTGCCAGCAGCCCCCGGGGACAGGTCTATGGCTACACCTTC
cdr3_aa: CASSPRGQVYGYTF

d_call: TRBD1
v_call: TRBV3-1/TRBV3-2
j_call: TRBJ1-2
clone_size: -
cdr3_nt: TGTGCCAGCACCCCGAAGGACAGGGGAGGGGGCTACACCTTC
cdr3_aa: CASTPKDRGGGYTF

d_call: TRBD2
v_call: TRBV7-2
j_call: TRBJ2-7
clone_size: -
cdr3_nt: TGTGCCAGCAGCTTAGCGGGGGGGGATGAGCAGTACTTC
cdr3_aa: CASSLAGGDEQYF

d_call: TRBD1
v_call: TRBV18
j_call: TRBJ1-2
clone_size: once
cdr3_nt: TGTGCCAGCTCGCCCACTGGGACAGGGGGCGGCTACACCTTC
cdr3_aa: CASSPTGTGGGYTF

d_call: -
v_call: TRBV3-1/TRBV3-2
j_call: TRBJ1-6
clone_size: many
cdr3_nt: TGTGCCAGCAGCCCCGCGGAAAGGCCCCTCCACTTT
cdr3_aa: CASSPAERPLHF